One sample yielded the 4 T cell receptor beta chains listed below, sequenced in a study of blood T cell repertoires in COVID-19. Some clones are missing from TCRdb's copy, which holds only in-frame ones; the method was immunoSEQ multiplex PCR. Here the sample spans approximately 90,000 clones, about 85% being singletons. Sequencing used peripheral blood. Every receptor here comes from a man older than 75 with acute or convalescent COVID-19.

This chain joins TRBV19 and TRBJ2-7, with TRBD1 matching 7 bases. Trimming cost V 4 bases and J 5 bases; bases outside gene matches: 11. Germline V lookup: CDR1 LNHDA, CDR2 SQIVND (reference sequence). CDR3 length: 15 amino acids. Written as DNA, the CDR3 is TGTGCCAGTAGTACGGCACTGACAGGGAACCACGAGCAGTACTTC. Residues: CASSTALTGNHEQYF.

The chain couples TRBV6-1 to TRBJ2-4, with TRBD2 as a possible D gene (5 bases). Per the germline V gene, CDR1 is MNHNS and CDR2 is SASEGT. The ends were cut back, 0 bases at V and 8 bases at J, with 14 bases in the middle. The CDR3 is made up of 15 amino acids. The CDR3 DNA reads TGTGCCAGCAGTGAAGCGGCCGGTCTCGGGGACATTCAGTACTTC. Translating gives CASSEAAGLGDIQYF.

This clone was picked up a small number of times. CDR3 in amino acids: CAISEDRGQWGYTF. The CDR3 coding sequence is TGTGCCATCAGTGAGGACAGGGGGCAGTGGGGCTACACCTTC. This chain connects TRBV10-3 to TRBJ1-2; 10 bases are shared with TRBD1. Germline V gene sequence: CDR1 ENHRY, CDR2 SYGVKD. The CDR3 contains 14 residues. V gave up 2 bases and J gave up 8 bases; unmatched junction bases: 5.

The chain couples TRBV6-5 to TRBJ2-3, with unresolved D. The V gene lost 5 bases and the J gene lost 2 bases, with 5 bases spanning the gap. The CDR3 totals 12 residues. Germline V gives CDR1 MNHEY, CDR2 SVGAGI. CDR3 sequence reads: CASSRDTDTQYF. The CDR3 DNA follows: TGTGCCAGCAGTAGAGACACAGATACGCAGTATTTT.